The sequence of this T cell receptor (beta chain) was determined in a study of blood T cell repertoires in COVID-19. Whole-study context: PBMCs, B-cell-depleted T cells, or T cells provided the cDNA or gDNA that made up the material.

Method: immunoSEQ multiplex PCR; TCRdb's copy keeps in-frame clones and lacks some. The repertoire holds about 370,000 clones, with 89% as singletons. CDR3 length: 21 residues. The V gene lost 5 bases and the J gene lost 4 bases, with 33 bases spanning the gap. Germline-derived CDR1 and CDR2 are ENHRY and SYGVKD. Sequencing was performed on peripheral blood. This sequence joins TRBV10-3 and TRBJ1-3; perhaps TRBD1 as D (6 bases). This sequence originates from a woman in her twenties or thirties with COVID-19, enrolled during active disease. CDR3 in DNA: TGTGCCATCAGTTCTCTGTTTCACCTGTTCCCCCTAACAGGGTGGGGAAACACCATATATTTT. Its protein product is CAISSLFHLFPLTGWGNTIYF.